Following are 19 T cell receptor beta chains from one sample sequenced in a study of blood T cell repertoires in COVID-19. This table comes from immunoSEQ multiplex PCR, and its TCRdb copy is limited to in-frame clones, with some not included. Of 70,000 to 95,000 clones in the sample, about 88% were seen once. Specimen: peripheral blood. These TCRs come from an elderly woman with active COVID-19.

Here the CDR3 reads CATSDSGTGTGYEQYF. CDR3 DNA: TGTGCCACCAGTGATTCGGGGACGGGGACTGGGTACGAGCAGTACTTC. J is TRBJ2-7 and V is TRBV24-1; maybe TRBD2 (6 bases). This CDR3 spans 16 amino acids. In germline, CDR1 is KGHDR, CDR2 SFDVKD. Deletions cut 2 bases from V and 4 bases from J, with 17 bases between.

The chain has TRBV7-2 and TRBJ2-1; maybe TRBD1 (6 bases). This CDR3 spans 15 amino acids. Germline V lookup: CDR1 SGHTA, CDR2 FQGNSA. Trimming removed 3 bases from V and 0 bases from J, with 9 bases in between. For the CDR3, the DNA is TGTGCCAGCAGCTTCGGACAGAGCTCCTACAATGAGCAGTTCTTC. Translation: CASSFGQSSYNEQFF.

V and J are TRBV7-9 and TRBJ1-5, with no clear D. The CDR3 is 13 residues long. V was trimmed by 1 base and J by 8 bases, leaving 9 bases between them. From germline, CDR1 is SEHNR and CDR2 FQNEAQ (reference sequence). The CDR3 spells CASSLGHWEPQHF. CDR3 nucleotide sequence: TGTGCCAGCAGCTTAGGACATTGGGAGCCCCAGCATTTT.

This chain joins TRBV2 and TRBJ2-2; 7 bases fit TRBD2. CDR1 is SNHLY and CDR2 is FYNNEI in the germline V gene. Germline trimming cut 6 bases from V and 7 bases from J; bases unmatched to any gene: 8. This CDR3 contains 14 residues. The CDR3 loop reads CASRRGGDLGELFF. The DNA of the CDR3 is TGTGCCAGCAGGCGGGGAGGGGACCTCGGGGAGCTGTTTTTT.

V usage is TRBV7-9 and J usage is TRBJ2-1, with 8 bases identical to TRBD1. The J segment lost 6 bases and the V segment lost 3 bases, leaving 7 bases of the junction unmatched. CDR3 length equals 15 residues. The germline CDR1 and CDR2 sequences are SEHNR and FQNEAQ (reference sequence). This CDR3 is CASSFTGGMINEQFF. In nucleotides, the CDR3 is TGTGCCAGCAGCTTTACAGGGGGGATGATCAATGAGCAGTTCTTC.

V and J are TRBV7-9 and TRBJ1-1; weak D call: TRBD1 (6 bases). V dropped 5 bases and J dropped 4 bases, with 11 bases sitting between them. The V gene's germline CDR1 is SEHNR and CDR2 FQNEAQ (reference sequence). The CDR3 has 13 amino acids. CDR3 sequence (DNA): TGTGCCAGCAGCCCACAGGGAATCACTGAAGCTTTCTTT. This sequence encodes CASSPQGITEAFF. The variable domain in full, with the rest retrieved from reference TRBV7-9 and TRBJ1-1, is DTGVSQNPRHKITKRGQNVTFRCDPISEHNRLYWYRQTLGQGPEFLTYFQNEAQLEKSRLLSDRFSAERPKGSFSTLEIQRTEQGDSAMYLCASSPQGITEAFFGQGTRLTVV.

The table lists this clone with a count of one. J is TRBJ2-7 and V is TRBV7-9, with 9 bases matching TRBD2. The germline V gene encodes CDR1 SEHNR and CDR2 FQNEAQ (reference sequence). V lost 3 bases to trimming and J lost 2 bases; unmatched junction nucleotides: 5. The CDR3 spans 15 residues. The CDR3 protein is CASSFSLAGPYEQYF. CDR3 nucleotide sequence: TGTGCCAGCAGCTTTTCCCTAGCGGGACCCTACGAGCAGTACTTC.

The chain couples TRBV30 to TRBJ1-2, with 12 nucleotides matching TRBD1. The CDR3 contains 13 residues. The junction had 6 bases not matched to a gene; V was cut back by 5 bases and J by 8 bases. CDR1 is GTSNPN, CDR2 SVGIG, per germline (reference sequence). CDR3 sequence reads: CAWSGQGAQGYTF. The DNA for the CDR3 is TGTGCCTGGTCGGGACAGGGGGCTCAAGGCTACACCTTC.

The gene calls are TRBV5-1 and TRBJ2-5; no clear D. CDR3 length: 14 residues. V lost 2 bases and J 5 bases, leaving 13 bases between the germline ends. Per the germline V gene, CDR1 is SGHRS and CDR2 is YFSETQ. Here the CDR3 DNA reads TGCGCCAGCAGCTTAGAGACACCTGGGGAGACCCAGTACTTC. Translation: CASSLETPGETQYF.

This chain uses TRBV28 with TRBJ2-7; TRBD1 matches 7 bases. There are 12 residues in the CDR3. V gave up 7 bases and J gave up 2 bases; unmatched junction bases: 2. Germline CDR1 is MDHEN and CDR2 is SYDVKM. The CDR3 protein is CASNRGPYEQYF. CDR3 bases: TGTGCCAGCAACAGGGGACCCTACGAGCAGTACTTC.

The chain uses TRBV28 and TRBJ1-6; TRBD1 aligns across 9 bases. The germline CDR1 and CDR2 sequences are MDHEN and SYDVKM. V dropped 8 bases and J dropped 10; count of bases not matched to a gene: 12. The CDR3 consists of 15 residues. CDR3 nucleotides: TGTGCCAGCGGACCGGGACAGGGTTTCTACTCACCCCTCCACTTT. Amino acids: CASGPGQGFYSPLHF.

This chain links TRBV5-1 with TRBJ2-5, with unresolved D. The V and J ends lost 0 bases and 2 bases respectively, with 8 bases between them. The V gene's germline CDR1 is SGHRS and CDR2 YFSETQ. The CDR3 extends over 14 amino acids. The CDR3 sequence is CASSLALVQETQYF. The CDR3 DNA is TGCGCCAGCAGCTTGGCATTAGTACAAGAGACCCAGTACTTC.

This clone showed up just once. The chain combines TRBV12-1 with TRBJ1-5; the table names TRBD1, a call not compared with the DNA. TRBV12-1 is shown as a pseudogene. The CDR3 has 14 residues. CDR3 bases: TGTGCCATTTGGTGGGGACAGGGTATGAGGCCCCAGCATTTT. Its translation is CAIWWGQGMRPQHF.

The rearrangement links TRBV27 to TRBJ2-2; a weak D match, TRBD1 (6 bases). The CDR3 covers 14 residues. Germline V CDR1 and CDR2: MNHEY, SMNVEV (reference sequence). The germline V and J ends were trimmed by 9 bases and 8 bases, with 19 bases remaining between them. Here the CDR3 DNA reads TGTGCCAGTTTGGGCAGGGGCCTTGGGGGGGAGCTGTTTTTT. Amino acid sequence: CASLGRGLGGELFF.

V is TRBV5-4 and J is TRBJ2-7; 8 bases match TRBD1. Germline assignment: CDR1 SGHNT and CDR2 YYREEE (reference sequence). CDR3 length equals 16 residues. The ends lost 0 bases at V and 3 bases at J; junction bases unmatched: 8. The CDR3 region is CASSLDRGILVYEQYF. Written as DNA, the CDR3 is TGTGCCAGCAGCTTGGACAGGGGGATTTTGGTCTACGAGCAGTACTTC.

This chain connects TRBV28 to TRBJ2-4, with 8 bases matching TRBD1. Looked up from germline, CDR1 is MDHEN and CDR2 is SYDVKM. Trimming cost V 6 bases and J 1 base; bases outside gene matches: 11. CDR3 length equals 17 residues. CDR3 nucleotide sequence: TGTGCCAGCAGCCCCCCCCAGGGGGCTGGGGCCAAAAACATTCAGTACTTC. This gives the protein CASSPPQGAGAKNIQYF.

The V gene is TRBV4-2, the J gene TRBJ1-2, with 7 positions matching TRBD1. This CDR3 contains 14 residues. J gave up 13 bases and V 0 bases, and 11 bases lay outside the gene matches. Germline lookup yields CDR1 LGHNA and CDR2 YNFKEQ. The CDR3 DNA is TGTGCCAGCAGCCAAGAGGTAGAGGGGGCGCGGTCCACCTTC. This encodes CASSQEVEGARSTF.

The gene calls are TRBV5-4 and TRBJ2-7, with TRBD2 matching 9 bases. Trimming cost V 4 bases and J 3 bases; bases outside gene matches: 5. Germline CDR1 reads SGHNT; CDR2 reads YYREEE (reference sequence). The CDR3 consists of 14 residues. This chain's CDR3 is CASSNQREDYEQYF. Here the CDR3 DNA reads TGTGCCAGCAGCAACCAGCGGGAGGACTACGAGCAGTACTTC.

This chain uses TRBV7-9 with TRBJ1-3; no definite D call. The germline V gene has CDR1 SEHNR and CDR2 FQNEAQ (reference sequence). The V gene lost 4 bases and the J gene lost 0 bases, with 4 bases spanning the gap. The length of the CDR3 is 13 residues. In DNA form, the CDR3 reads TGTGCCAGCAGCTCTTCCTCTGGAAACACCATATATTTT. This encodes CASSSSSGNTIYF.